A selection of T cell receptor beta chains follows, all from one sample in a study of blood T cell repertoires in COVID-19. The repertoire was sequenced with immunoSEQ multiplex PCR; TCRdb's copy has only in-frame clones and lacks some. The sample lists 170,000 or so clones, 80% to 85% seen once, with less than 3.5% in the top ten. Material for sequencing was peripheral blood. These receptors came from a woman between 55 and 75 years old with acute or convalescent COVID-19. The conserved cysteine and the conserved F or W are not part of the CDR3 here. The size of a clone is reported for some rows only, either as once, few or many, or as a class for expanded clones.

CDR3 protein,clone size,V gene
ASSPDRTSNQPQH,.,TRBV28
SVEVPQGGTEAF,.,TRBV29-1
ASRDSNYGYT,few,TRBV28
ASSYGQLPLNQPQH,.,TRBV6-2/TRBV6-3
ASRGWWSGQGSNEQF,.,TRBV4-1
ASSLSSGGRGTEAF,once,TRBV7-9
ASSTGTGGREQY,.,TRBV7-9
ASSSNTGVTDTQY,.,TRBV5-1
AWAGQMNTEAF,.,TRBV30
ASSFADTQANYGYT,.,TRBV6-2/TRBV6-3
ASSNPGTVQETQY,.,TRBV6-2/TRBV6-3
ASTQYDRGQDTQY,.,TRBV2
ASSIVQGAGSYSNQPQH,.,TRBV19
ASNSGGADNEQF,.,TRBV6-5
ASSEVAGLPQETQY,.,TRBV2
ASSQSGQGQETQY,.,TRBV4-3
ASSPAGQGAGDTQY,.,TRBV11-3
ASSEAQTVPGQPQH,.,TRBV2
ASSYGGGQPQH,.,TRBV6-2/TRBV6-3
ASSDHQDGVRETQY,.,TRBV25-1
ASSQTGFYEQY,.,TRBV14
ASSLYRTGVNQPQH,.,TRBV28
ASSIGGGYSNQPQH,.,TRBV19
ATSDRDTQY,.,TRBV24-1
ASSLSLMDKNSPLH,.,TRBV18
ASSIAGQNQPQH,.,TRBV19
ASSFSLEEPYEQY,.,TRBV6-2/TRBV6-3
AWTRTANTEAF,.,TRBV30
ASSSGRGELF,.,TRBV5-6
ASSFKAGGNTDTQY,.,TRBV7-2
ASRRPTGALETQY,few,TRBV25-1
AWSAGGTNTGELF,.,TRBV30
ASSLDSLSYEQY,.,TRBV5-1
ASSLFGGNSGNTIY,once,TRBV5-1
ASSLVRQGANEKLF,once,TRBV11-2
ASSLLSLEQY,.,TRBV28
ASSPWTRSYEQY,.,TRBV7-2
ATSRSVAWGYT,.,TRBV15
ASSFGGGLRETQY,.,TRBV11-3
ASSLIAVQETQY,.,TRBV5-5
ATSRMGAAGGRSDEQF,.,TRBV15
ASSFPTSGGVTYEQY,.,TRBV11-2
ATSRVPTGELGYEQY,.,TRBV15
ASSLRYSTDTQY,.,TRBV6-5
ASSPTGDPYEQY,.,TRBV18
ASSRDRGYEQY,.,TRBV12-3/TRBV12-4